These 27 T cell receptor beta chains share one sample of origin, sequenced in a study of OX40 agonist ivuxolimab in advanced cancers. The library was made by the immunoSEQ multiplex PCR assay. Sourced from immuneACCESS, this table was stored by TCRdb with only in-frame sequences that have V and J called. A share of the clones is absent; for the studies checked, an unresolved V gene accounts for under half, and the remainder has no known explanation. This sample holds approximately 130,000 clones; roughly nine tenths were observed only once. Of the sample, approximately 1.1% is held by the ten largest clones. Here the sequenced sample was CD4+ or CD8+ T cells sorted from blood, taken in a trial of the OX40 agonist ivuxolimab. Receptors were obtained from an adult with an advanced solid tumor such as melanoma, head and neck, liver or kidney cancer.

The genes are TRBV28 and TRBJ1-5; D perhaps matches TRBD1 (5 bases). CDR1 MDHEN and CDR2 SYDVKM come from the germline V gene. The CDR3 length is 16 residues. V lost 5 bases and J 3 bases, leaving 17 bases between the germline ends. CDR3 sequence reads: CASSTSKVGDNQPQHF. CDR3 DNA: TGTGCCAGCAGTACGTCAAAGGTGGGGGACAATCAGCCCCAGCATTTT.

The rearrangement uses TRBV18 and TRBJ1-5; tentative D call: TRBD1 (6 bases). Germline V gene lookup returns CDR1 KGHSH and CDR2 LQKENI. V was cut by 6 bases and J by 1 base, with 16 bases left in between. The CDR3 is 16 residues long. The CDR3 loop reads CASSPTGQGSNQPQHF. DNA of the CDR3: TGTGCCAGCTCTCCCACAGGGCAGGGAAGCAATCAGCCCCAGCATTTT.

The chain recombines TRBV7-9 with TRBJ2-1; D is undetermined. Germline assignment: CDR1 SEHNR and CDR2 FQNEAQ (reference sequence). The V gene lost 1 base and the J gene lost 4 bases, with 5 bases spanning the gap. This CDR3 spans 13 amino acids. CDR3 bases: TGTGCCAGCAGCTTAGACTATTACAATGAGCAGTTCTTC. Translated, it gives CASSLDYYNEQFF.

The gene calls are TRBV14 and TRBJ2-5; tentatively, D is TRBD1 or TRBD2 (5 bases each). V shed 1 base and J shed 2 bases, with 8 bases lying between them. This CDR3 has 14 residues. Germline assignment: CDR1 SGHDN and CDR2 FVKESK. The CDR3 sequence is CASSQAWGQETQYF. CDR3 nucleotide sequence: TGTGCCAGCAGCCAAGCGTGGGGGCAAGAGACCCAGTACTTC.

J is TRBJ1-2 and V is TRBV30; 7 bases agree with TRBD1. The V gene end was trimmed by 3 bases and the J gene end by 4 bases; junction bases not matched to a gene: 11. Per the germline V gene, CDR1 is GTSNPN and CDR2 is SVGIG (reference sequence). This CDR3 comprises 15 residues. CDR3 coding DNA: TGTGCCTGGAGGAACCCTCCGGGACAGCCCTATGGCTACACCTTC. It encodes CAWRNPPGQPYGYTF.

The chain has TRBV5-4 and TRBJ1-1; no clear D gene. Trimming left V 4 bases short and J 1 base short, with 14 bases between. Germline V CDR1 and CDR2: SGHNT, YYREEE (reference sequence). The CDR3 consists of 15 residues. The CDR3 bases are TGTGCCAGCAGCACTACCACGGAGAAGAACACTGAAGCTTTCTTT. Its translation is CASSTTTEKNTEAFF.

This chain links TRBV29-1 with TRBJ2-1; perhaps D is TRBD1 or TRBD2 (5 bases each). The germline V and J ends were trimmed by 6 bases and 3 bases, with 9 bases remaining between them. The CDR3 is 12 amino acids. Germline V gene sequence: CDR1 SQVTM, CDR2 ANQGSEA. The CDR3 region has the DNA TGCAGCGTGGGGGAGATCTACAATGAGCAGTTCTTC. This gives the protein CSVGEIYNEQFF.

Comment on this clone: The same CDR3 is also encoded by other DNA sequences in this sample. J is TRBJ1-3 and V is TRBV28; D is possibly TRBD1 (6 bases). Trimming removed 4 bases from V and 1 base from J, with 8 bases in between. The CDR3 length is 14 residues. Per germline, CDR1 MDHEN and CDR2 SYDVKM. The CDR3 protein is CASSSTGSGNTIYF. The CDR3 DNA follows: TGTGCCAGCAGTTCTACAGGGTCTGGAAACACCATATATTTT.

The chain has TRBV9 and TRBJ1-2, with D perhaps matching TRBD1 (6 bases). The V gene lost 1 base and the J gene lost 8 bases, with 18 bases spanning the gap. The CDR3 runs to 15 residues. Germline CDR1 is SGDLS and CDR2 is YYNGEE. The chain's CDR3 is CASSVMRRGHEGYTF. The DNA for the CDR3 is TGTGCCAGCAGCGTAATGAGGCGGGGGCATGAAGGCTACACCTTC.

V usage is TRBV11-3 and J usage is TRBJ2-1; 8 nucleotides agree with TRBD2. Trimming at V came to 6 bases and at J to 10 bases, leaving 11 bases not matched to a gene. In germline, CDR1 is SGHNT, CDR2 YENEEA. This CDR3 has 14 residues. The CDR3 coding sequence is TGTGCCAGCAGTTTCCAGCGGGAGAAGGACGAGCAGTTCTTC. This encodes CASSFQREKDEQFF.

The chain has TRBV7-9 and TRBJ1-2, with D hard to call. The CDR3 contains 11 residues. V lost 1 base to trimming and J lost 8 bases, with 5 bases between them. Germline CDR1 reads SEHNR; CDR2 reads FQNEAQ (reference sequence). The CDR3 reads CASSLEVGYTF. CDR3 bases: TGTGCCAGCAGCTTAGAAGTAGGCTACACCTTC.

The CDR3 sequence is CASDVRGLGNQPQHF. CDR3 nucleotide sequence: TGTGCCAGCGACGTTCGGGGGTTGGGCAATCAGCCCCAGCATTTT. The rearrangement links TRBV6-1 to TRBJ1-5, with TRBD1 as a possible D gene (5 bases). Trimming removed 8 bases at V and 2 bases at J, with 16 bases between. Per germline, CDR1 MNHNS and CDR2 SASEGT. The CDR3 is made up of 15 amino acids.

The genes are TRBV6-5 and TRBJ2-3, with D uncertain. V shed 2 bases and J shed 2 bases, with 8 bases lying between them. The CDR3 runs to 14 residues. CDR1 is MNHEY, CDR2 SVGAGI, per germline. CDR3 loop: CASSYRQNTDTQYF. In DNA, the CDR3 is TGTGCCAGCAGTTACAGGCAGAACACAGATACGCAGTATTTT.

The CDR3 sequence is CASSQGGLAGGTYEQYF. The DNA of the CDR3 is TGTGCCAGCTCACAGGGGGGACTAGCGGGAGGAACCTACGAGCAGTACTTC. This rearrangement joins TRBV18 to TRBJ2-7; 15 nucleotides match TRBD2. The germline gives CDR1 KGHSH, CDR2 LQKENI. The J segment lost 2 bases and the V segment lost 4 bases, leaving 6 bases of the junction unmatched. This CDR3 has 17 residues. The whole variable domain, remainder taken from reference TRBV18 and TRBJ2-7, is NAGVMQNPRHLVRRRGQEARLRCSPMKGHSHVYWYRQLPEEGLKFMVYLQKENIIDESGMPKERFSAEFPKEGPSILRIQQVVRGDSAAYFCASSQGGLAGGTYEQYFGPGTRLTVT.

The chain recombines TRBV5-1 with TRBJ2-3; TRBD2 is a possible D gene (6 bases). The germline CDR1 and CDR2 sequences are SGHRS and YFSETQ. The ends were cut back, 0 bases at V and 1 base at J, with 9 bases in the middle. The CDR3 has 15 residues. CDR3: CASSLAAGRTDTQYF. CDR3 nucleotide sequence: TGCGCCAGCAGCTTGGCCGCGGGACGCACAGATACGCAGTATTTT.

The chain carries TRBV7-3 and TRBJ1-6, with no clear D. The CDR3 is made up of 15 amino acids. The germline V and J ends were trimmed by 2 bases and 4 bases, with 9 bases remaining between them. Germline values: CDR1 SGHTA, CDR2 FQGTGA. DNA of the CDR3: TGTGCCAGCAGCTTACGGCAGCCGTATAATTCACCCCTCCACTTT. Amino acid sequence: CASSLRQPYNSPLHF.

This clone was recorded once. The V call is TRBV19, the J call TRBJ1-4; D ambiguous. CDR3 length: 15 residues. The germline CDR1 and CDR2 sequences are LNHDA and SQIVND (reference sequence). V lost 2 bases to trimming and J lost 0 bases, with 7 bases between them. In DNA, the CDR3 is TGTGCCAGTAGTATATGGGTTGCAACTAATGAAAAACTGTTTTTT. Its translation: CASSIWVATNEKLFF.

The CDR3 bases are TGTGCCAGCAGACTCCCGAGCTCTGGGGCCAACGTCCTGACTTTC. It yields the protein CASRLPSSGANVLTF. The rearrangement uses TRBV7-2 and TRBJ2-6; D is undetermined. The V gene's germline CDR1 is SGHTA and CDR2 FQGNSA. This CDR3 is 15 amino acids long. The V end was cut by 6 bases, the J end by 0 bases, with 9 bases between.

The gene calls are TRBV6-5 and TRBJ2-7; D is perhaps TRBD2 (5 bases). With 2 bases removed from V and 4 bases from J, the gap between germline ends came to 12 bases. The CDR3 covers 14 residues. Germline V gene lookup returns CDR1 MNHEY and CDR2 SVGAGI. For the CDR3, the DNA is TGTGCCAGCAGTTACGAGCGGAGCCTTTACGAGCAGTACTTC. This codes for CASSYERSLYEQYF.

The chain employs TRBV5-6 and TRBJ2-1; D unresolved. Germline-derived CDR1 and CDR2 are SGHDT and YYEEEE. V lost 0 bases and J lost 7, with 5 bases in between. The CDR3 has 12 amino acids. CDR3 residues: CASSLVWNEQFF. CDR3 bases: TGTGCCAGCAGCTTGGTTTGGAATGAGCAGTTCTTC. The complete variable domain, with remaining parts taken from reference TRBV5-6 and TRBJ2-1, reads DAGVTQSPTHLIKTRGQQVTLRCSPKSGHDTVSWYQQALGQGPQFIFQYYEEEERQRGNFPDRFSGHQFPNYSSELNVNALLLGDSALYLCASSLVWNEQFFGPGTRLTVL.

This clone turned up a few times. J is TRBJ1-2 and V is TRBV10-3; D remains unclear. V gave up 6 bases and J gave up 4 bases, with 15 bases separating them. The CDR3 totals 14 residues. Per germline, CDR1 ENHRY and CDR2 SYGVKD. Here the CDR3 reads CAISEPTSGYGYTF. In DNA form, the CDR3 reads TGTGCCATCAGCGAGCCGACGTCGGGCTATGGCTACACCTTC.

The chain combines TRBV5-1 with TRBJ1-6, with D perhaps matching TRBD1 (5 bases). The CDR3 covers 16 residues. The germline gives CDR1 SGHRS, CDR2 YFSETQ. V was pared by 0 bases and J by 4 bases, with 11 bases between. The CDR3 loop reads CASSLDDSRYNSPLHF. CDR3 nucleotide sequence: TGCGCCAGCAGCTTGGATGACAGTCGTTATAATTCACCCCTCCACTTT. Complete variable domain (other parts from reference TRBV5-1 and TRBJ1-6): KAGVTQTPRYLIKTRGQQVTLSCSPISGHRSVSWYQQTPGQGLQFLFEYFSETQRNKGNFPGRFSGRQFSNSRSEMNVSTLELGDSALYLCASSLDDSRYNSPLHFGNGTRLTVT.

CDR3 bases: TGTGCCAGCAGGTGGGGGGGCAACTATGGCTACACCTTC. Encoded protein: CASRWGGNYGYTF. The chain has TRBV27 and TRBJ1-2; possibly TRBD1 for D (6 bases). The CDR3 runs 13 residues. Per germline, CDR1 MNHEY and CDR2 SMNVEV (reference sequence). Trimming removed 6 bases at V and 2 bases at J, with 10 bases between.

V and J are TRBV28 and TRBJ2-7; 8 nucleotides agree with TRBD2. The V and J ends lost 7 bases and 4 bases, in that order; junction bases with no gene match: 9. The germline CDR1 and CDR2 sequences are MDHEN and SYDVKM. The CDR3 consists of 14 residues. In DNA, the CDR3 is TGTGCCAGCATCCCCGGGGGGGAACCGTACGAGCAGTACTTC. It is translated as CASIPGGEPYEQYF.

DNA of the CDR3: TGTGCTAGTGGTTTGTTCAGCGGGATCTACAATGAGCAGTTCTTC. It translates to CASGLFSGIYNEQFF. The chain uses TRBV12-5 and TRBJ2-1; the match to TRBD2 covers 7 bases. J gave up 3 bases and V 2 bases, and 4 bases lay outside the gene matches. Germline V gene lookup returns CDR1 LGHNT and CDR2 FRNRAP. The CDR3 loop spans 15 amino acids.

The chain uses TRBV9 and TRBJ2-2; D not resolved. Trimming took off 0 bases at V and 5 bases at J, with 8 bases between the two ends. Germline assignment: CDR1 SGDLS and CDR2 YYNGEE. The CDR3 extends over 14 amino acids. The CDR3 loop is CASSVATGTGELFF. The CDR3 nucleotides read TGTGCCAGCAGCGTAGCTACCGGGACCGGGGAGCTGTTTTTT.

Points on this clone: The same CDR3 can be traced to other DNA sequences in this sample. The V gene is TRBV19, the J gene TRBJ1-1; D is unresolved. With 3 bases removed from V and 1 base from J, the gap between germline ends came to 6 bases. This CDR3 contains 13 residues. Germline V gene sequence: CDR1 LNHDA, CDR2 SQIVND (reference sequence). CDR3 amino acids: CASSISPNTEAFF. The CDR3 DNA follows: TGTGCCAGTAGTATCTCGCCGAACACTGAAGCTTTCTTT. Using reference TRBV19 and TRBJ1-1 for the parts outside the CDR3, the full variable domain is DGGITQSPKYLFRKEGQNVTLSCEQNLNHDAMYWYRQDPGQGLRLIYYSQIVNDFQKGDIAEGYSVSREKKESFPLTVTSAQKNPTAFYLCASSISPNTEAFFGQGTRLTVV.